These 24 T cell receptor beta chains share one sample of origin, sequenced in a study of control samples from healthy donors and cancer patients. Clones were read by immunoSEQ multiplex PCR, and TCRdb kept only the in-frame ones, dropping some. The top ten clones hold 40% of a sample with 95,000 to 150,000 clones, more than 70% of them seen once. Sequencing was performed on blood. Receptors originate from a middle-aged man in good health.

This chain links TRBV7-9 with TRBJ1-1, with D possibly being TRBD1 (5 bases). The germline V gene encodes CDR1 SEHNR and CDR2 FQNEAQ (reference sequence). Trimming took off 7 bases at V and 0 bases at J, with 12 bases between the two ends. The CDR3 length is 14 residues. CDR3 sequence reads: CASITVDMNTEAFF. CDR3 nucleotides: TGTGCCAGCATCACAGTGGACATGAACACTGAAGCTTTCTTT.

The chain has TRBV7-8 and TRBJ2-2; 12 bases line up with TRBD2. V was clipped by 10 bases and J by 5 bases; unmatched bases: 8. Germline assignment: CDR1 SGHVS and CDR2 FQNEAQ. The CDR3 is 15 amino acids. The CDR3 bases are TGTGCCACCAAAGCTAGCGGGGGGGCAACCGGGGAGCTGTTTTTT. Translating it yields CATKASGGATGELFF.

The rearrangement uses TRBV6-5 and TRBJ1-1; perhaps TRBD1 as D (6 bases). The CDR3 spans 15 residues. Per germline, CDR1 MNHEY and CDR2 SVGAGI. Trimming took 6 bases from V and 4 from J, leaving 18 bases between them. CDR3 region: CASSPTGRTVTEAFF. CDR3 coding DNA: TGTGCCAGCAGCCCAACAGGGAGGACGGTCACTGAAGCTTTCTTT.

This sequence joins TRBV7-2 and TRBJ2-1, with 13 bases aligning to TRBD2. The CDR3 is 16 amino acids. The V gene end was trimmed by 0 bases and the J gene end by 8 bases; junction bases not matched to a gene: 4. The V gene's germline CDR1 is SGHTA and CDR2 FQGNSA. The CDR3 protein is CASSLAWTSGGDEQFF. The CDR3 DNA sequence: TGTGCCAGCAGCTTAGCTTGGACTAGCGGGGGTGATGAGCAGTTCTTC.

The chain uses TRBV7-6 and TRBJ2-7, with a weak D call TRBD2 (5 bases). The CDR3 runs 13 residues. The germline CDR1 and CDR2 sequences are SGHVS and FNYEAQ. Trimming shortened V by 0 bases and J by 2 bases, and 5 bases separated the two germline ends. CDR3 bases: TGTGCCAGCAGCTTAGCGGGAGCCTACGAGCAGTACTTC. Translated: CASSLAGAYEQYF.

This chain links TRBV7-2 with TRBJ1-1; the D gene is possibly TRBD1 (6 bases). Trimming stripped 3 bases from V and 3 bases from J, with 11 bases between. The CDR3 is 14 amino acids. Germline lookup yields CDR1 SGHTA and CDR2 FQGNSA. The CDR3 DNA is TGTGCCAGCAGCTTGGAAAGGACAGACACTGAAGCTTTCTTT. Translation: CASSLERTDTEAFF.

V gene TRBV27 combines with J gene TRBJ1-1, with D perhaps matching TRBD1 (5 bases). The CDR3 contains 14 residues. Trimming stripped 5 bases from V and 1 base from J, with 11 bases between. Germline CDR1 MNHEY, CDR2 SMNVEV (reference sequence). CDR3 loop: CASSGQVSNTEAFF. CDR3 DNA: TGTGCCAGCAGTGGACAAGTATCGAACACTGAAGCTTTCTTT.

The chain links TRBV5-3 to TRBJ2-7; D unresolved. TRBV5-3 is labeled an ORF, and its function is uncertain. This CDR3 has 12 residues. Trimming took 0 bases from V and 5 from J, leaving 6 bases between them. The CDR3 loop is CARSLGTDEQYF. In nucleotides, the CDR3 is TGTGCCAGAAGCTTGGGTACAGACGAGCAGTACTTC.

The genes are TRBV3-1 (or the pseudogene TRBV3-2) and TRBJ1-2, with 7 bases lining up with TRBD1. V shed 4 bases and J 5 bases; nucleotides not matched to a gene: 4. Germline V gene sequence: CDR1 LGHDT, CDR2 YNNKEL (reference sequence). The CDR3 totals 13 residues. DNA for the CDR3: TGTGCCAGCAGCCCCGGGACAGATTATGGCTACACCTTC. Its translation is CASSPGTDYGYTF.

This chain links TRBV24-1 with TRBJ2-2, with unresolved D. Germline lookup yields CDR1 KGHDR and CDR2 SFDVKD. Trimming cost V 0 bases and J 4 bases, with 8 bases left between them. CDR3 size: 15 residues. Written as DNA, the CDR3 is TGTGCCACCAGTGATTTGGGGCCCGGCACCGGGGAGCTGTTTTTT. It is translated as CATSDLGPGTGELFF.

CDR3 sequence: CASSVGAGSSTDTQYF. DNA of the CDR3: TGTGCCAGCAGCGTAGGGGCAGGGTCGAGCACAGATACGCAGTATTTT. This chain joins TRBV9 and TRBJ2-3; D is possibly TRBD1 (5 bases). The CDR3 runs to 16 residues. The V end was cut by 0 bases, the J end by 0 bases, with 11 bases between. Germline V CDR1 and CDR2: SGDLS, YYNGEE.

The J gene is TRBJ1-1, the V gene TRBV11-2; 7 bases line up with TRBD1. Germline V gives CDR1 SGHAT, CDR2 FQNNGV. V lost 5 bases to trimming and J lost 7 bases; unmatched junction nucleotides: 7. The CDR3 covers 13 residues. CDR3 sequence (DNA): TGTGCCAGCAGCAAGACAGGGAAGGGTGAAGCTTTCTTT. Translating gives CASSKTGKGEAFF.

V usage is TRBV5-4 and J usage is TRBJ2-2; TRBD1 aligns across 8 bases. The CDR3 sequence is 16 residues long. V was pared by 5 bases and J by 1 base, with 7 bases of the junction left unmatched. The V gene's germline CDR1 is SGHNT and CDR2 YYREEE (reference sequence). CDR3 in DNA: TGTGCCAGCAGTCCTCGGGGGACAGGGAACACCGGGGAGCTGTTTTTT. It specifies CASSPRGTGNTGELFF. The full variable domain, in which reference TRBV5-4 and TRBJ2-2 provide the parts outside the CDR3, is ETGVTQSPTHLIKTRGQQVTLRCSSQSGHNTVSWYQQALGQGPQFIFQYYREEENGRGNFPPRFSGLQFPNYSSELNVNALELDDSALYLCASSPRGTGNTGELFFGEGSRLTVL.

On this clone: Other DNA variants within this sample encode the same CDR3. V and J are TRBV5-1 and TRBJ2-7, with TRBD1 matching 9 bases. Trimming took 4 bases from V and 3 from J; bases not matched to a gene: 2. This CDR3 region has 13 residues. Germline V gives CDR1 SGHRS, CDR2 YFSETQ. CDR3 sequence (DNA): TGCGCCAGCAGCACGGGACAGGGCTACGAGCAGTACTTC. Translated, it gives CASSTGQGYEQYF.

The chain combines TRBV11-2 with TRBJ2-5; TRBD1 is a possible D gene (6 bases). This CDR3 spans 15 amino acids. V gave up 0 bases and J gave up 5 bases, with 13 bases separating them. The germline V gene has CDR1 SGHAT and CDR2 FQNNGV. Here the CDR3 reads CASSLDQGRWETQYF. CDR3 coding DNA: TGTGCCAGCAGCTTAGATCAGGGGCGATGGGAGACCCAGTACTTC.

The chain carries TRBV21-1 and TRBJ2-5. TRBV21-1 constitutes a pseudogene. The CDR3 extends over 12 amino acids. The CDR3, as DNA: TGTGCCAGTTTAGGACGGTTAGAGACCCAGTACTTC. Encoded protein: CASLGRLETQYF.

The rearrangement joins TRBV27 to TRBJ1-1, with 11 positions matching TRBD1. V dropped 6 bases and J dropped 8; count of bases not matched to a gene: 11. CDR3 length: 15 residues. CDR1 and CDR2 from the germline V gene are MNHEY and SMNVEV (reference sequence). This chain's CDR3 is CASSYDDRDRGEAFF. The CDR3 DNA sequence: TGTGCCAGCAGCTACGACGATCGGGACAGGGGGGAAGCTTTCTTT.

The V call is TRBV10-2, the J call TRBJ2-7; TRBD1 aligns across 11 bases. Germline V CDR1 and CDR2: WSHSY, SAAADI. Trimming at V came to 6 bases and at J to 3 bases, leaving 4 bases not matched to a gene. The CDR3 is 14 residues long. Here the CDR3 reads CASRGTGGVYEQYF. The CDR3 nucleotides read TGCGCCAGCAGAGGGACAGGGGGAGTCTACGAGCAGTACTTC.

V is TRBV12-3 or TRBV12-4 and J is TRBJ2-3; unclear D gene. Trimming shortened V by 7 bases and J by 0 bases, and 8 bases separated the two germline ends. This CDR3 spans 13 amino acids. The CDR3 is CASTIPSTDTQYF. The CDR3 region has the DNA TGTGCCAGCACTATACCCAGCACAGATACGCAGTATTTT.

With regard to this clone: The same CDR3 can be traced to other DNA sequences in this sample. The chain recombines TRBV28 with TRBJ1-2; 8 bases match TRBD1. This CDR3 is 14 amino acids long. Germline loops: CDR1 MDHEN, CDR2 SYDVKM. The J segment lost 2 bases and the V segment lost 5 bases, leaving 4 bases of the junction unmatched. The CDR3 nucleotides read TGTGCCAGCAGTAGGACAGGGACAAACTATGGCTACACCTTC. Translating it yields CASSRTGTNYGYTF.

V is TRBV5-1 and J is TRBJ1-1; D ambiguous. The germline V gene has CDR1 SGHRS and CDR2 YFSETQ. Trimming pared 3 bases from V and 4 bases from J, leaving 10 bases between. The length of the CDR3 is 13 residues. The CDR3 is CASSSHKITEAFF. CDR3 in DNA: TGCGCCAGCAGCTCCCACAAGATCACTGAAGCTTTCTTT.

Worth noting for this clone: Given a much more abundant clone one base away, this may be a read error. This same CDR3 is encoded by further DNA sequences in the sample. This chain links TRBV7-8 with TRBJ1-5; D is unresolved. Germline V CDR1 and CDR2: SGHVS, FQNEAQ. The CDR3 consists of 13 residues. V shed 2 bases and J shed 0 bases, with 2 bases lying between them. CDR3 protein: CASSLNSNQPQHF. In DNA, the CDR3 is TGTGCCAGCAGCTTAAATAGCAATCAGCCCCAGCATTTT.

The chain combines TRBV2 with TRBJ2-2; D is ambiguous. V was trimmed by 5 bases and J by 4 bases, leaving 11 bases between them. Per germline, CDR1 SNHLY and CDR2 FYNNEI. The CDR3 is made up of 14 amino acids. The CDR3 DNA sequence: TGTGCCAGCAGTTTCGCTCTAGGCACCGGGGAGCTGTTTTTT. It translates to CASSFALGTGELFF.

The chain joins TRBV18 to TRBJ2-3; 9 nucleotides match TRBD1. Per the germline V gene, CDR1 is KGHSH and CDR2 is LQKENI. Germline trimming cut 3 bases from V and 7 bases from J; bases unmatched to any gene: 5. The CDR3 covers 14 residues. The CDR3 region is CASSPGTGRNTQYF. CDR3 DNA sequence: TGTGCCAGCTCACCTGGGACAGGGAGAAATACGCAGTATTTT.